The present entry profiles one T cell receptor beta chain with its context. Its antigen is as yet unknown. CDR3 length: 11 residues. V lost 6 bases and J 8 bases, leaving 10 bases between the germline ends. Germline V lookup: CDR1 SNHLY, CDR2 FYNNEI. These data originate in a study of Ad26.COV2.S vaccination and SARS-CoV-2 variants. Study-wide results and caveats: Substantial breadth in spike-specific CD8+ and CD4+ T cell responses was reportedly seen after vaccination.

Treatment given: some 20 received Ad26.COV2.S at low or high dose, single or two shots; five or six received placebo; per-sample allocation not given. Sampling occurred on day 63 after the first vaccine or placebo injection. Clones were sequenced by immunoSEQ multiplex PCR, and TCRdb holds only the in-frame ones, with some missing. Among roughly 390,000 clones listed, about 85% were seen once. This specimen was peripheral blood, taken in a trial of Ad26.COV2.S vaccine versus placebo. This receptor was taken from a person between 18 and 65 years old who received the Ad26.COV2.S COVID-19 vaccine or a placebo. V and J are TRBV2 and TRBJ1-2; D is uncertain. The CDR3 spells CASSRVEGYTF. The CDR3 region has the DNA TGTGCCAGCAGCCGGGTGGAAGGCTACACCTTC.